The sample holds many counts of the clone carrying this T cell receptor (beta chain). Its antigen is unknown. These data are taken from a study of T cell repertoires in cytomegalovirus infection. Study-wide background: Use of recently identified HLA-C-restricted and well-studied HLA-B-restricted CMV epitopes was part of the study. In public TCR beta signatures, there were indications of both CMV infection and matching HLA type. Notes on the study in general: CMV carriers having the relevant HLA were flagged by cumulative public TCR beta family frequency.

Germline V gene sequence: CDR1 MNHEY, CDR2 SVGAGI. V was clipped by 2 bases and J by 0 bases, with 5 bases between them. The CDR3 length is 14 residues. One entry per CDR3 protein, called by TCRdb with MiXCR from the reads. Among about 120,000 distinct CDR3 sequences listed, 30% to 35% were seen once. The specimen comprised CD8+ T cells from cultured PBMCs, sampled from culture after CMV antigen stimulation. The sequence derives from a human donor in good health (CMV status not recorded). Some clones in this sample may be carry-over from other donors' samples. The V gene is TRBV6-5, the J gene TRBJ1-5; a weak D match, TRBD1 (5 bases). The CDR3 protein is CASSYGGSNQPQHF. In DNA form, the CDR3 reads TGTGCCAGCAGTTACGGGGGTAGCAATCAGCCCCAGCATTTT.